Each of the 25 T cell receptor beta chains below was sequenced from the same sample in a study of identical twins. TCRdb redid the calling of the 5' RACE reads with MiXCR, one entry per CDR3 protein. The sample contains some 330,000 distinct CDR3 sequences, about 9% of which appear only once. What was sequenced was naive T cells sorted from blood. Receptor source: a woman in her forties or fifties in good health.

V gene TRBV7-3 combines with J gene TRBJ2-3; D gene unclear. Trimming cost V 6 bases and J 3 bases, with 13 bases left between them. The germline gives CDR1 SGHTA, CDR2 FQGTGA. This CDR3 has 14 residues. CDR3 in amino acids: CASRSGPGTDTQYF. CDR3 DNA sequence: TGTGCCAGCAGATCCGGACCAGGAACAGATACGCAGTATTTT.

The chain has TRBV4-2 and TRBJ2-1, with 8 bases identical to TRBD2. The germline V gene has CDR1 LGHNA and CDR2 YNFKEQ. The V segment lost 0 bases and the J segment 7 bases; nucleotides outside the gene matches: 8. The CDR3 is 16 residues long. The DNA of the CDR3 is TGTGCCAGCAGCCAAGATCTTAGCGGGATCTGGAATGAGCAGTTCTTC. Translated, it gives CASSQDLSGIWNEQFF.

Ten or more counts support this clonotype. The chain recombines TRBV2 with TRBJ2-5; 9 positions agree with TRBD1. From germline, CDR1 is SNHLY and CDR2 FYNNEI. After removal of 6 bases from V and 5 bases from J, the junction contained 7 bases not matched to a gene. The CDR3 totals 14 residues. The CDR3 bases are TGTGCCAGCAGCCCGGGACAGGGAGGGGAGACCCAGTACTTC. Translated: CASSPGQGGETQYF.

The genes are TRBV4-1 and TRBJ1-3; D is ambiguous. CDR1 is MGHRA, CDR2 YSYEKL, per germline. The V end was cut by 1 base, the J end by 4 bases, with 11 bases between. The CDR3 has 15 residues. This CDR3 is CASSQVLVTGNTIYF. CDR3 nucleotide sequence: TGCGCCAGCAGCCAAGTCCTGGTTACGGGAAACACCATATATTTT.

This clonotype was counted a few times. The chain recombines TRBV6-5 with TRBJ1-1, with D possibly TRBD1 on 5 matching bases. Trimming cost V 7 bases and J 0 bases, with 9 bases left between them. Germline V gene lookup returns CDR1 MNHEY and CDR2 SVGAGI. CDR3 size: 13 residues. The DNA of the CDR3 is TGTGCCAGCACTGACAGCATGAACACTGAAGCTTTCTTT. Translating it yields CASTDSMNTEAFF.

This clonotype was observed a few times. The chain uses TRBV29-1 and TRBJ2-5, with TRBD2 matching over 9 bases. Looked up from germline, CDR1 is SQVTM and CDR2 is ANQGSEA. This CDR3 spans 14 amino acids. V shed 3 bases and J 1 base; nucleotides not matched to a gene: 3. CDR3 in DNA: TGCAGCGTTGAGGCTAGCGGGACCCAAGAGACCCAGTACTTC. It encodes CSVEASGTQETQYF. The variable domain in full, completed from reference TRBV29-1 and TRBJ2-5, reads SAVISQKPSRDICQRGTSLTIQCQVDSQVTMMFWYRQQPGQSLTLIATANQGSEATYESGFVIDKFPISRPNLTFSTLTVSNMSPEDSSIYLCSVEASGTQETQYFGPGTRLLVL.

J is TRBJ2-3 and V is TRBV4-1; no clear D gene. Trimming pared 4 bases from V and 3 bases from J, leaving 11 bases between. This CDR3 contains 14 residues. Germline V gives CDR1 MGHRA, CDR2 YSYEKL. Here the CDR3 reads CASSLTQTTDTQYF. DNA of the CDR3: TGCGCCAGCAGCCTCACGCAAACTACAGATACGCAGTATTTT.

The chain joins TRBV7-2 to TRBJ2-3, with unresolved D. In germline, CDR1 is SGHTA, CDR2 FQGNSA. CDR3 size: 11 residues. V dropped 4 bases and J dropped 8 bases, with 7 bases sitting between them. CDR3 DNA sequence: TGTGCCAGCAGCTCTGGGCCTACGCAGTATTTT. Translating gives CASSSGPTQYF.

V is TRBV10-3 and J is TRBJ1-6; no reliable D call. The CDR3 consists of 14 residues. V gave up 6 bases and J gave up 10 bases, with 16 bases separating them. The V gene's germline CDR1 is ENHRY and CDR2 SYGVKD. CDR3 in DNA: TGTGCCATCAGCCCGGGCGGCGAGATGTCACCCCTCCACTTT. This codes for CAISPGGEMSPLHF.

This clonotype was observed many times. V gene TRBV5-1 combines with J gene TRBJ2-3, with TRBD2 matching 8 bases. The CDR3 has 17 residues. Unmatched junction bases numbered 13, after V lost 2 bases and J lost 5 bases. The germline CDR1 and CDR2 sequences are SGHRS and YFSETQ. The DNA of the CDR3 is TGCGCCAGCAGCTTTTCCCAGCGGGAGCCGGGGCGAGATACGCAGTATTTT. It specifies CASSFSQREPGRDTQYF. The full variable domain, its missing parts supplied by reference TRBV5-1 and TRBJ2-3, is KAGVTQTPRYLIKTRGQQVTLSCSPISGHRSVSWYQQTPGQGLQFLFEYFSETQRNKGNFPGRFSGRQFSNSRSEMNVSTLELGDSALYLCASSFSQREPGRDTQYFGPGTRLTVL.

Many counts were recorded for this clonotype. V gene TRBV4-2 combines with J gene TRBJ2-2; 9 nucleotides line up with TRBD2. The trim removed 3 bases at V and 5 bases at J, leaving 4 bases unmatched. The CDR3 length is 15 residues. Germline CDR1 and CDR2: LGHNA and YNFKEQ. CDR3 bases: TGTGCCAGCAGCCATTTAGCGGGAGATACCGGGGAGCTGTTTTTT. Translation gives CASSHLAGDTGELFF.

This clonotype is a singleton in its sample. V gene TRBV6-2 or TRBV6-3 combines with J gene TRBJ2-7; 9 bases fit TRBD2. The CDR3 extends over 16 amino acids. V dropped 6 bases and J dropped 1; count of bases not matched to a gene: 10. Germline lookup yields CDR1 MNHEY and CDR2 SVGEGT. The CDR3 spells CASSSLIAGASYEQYF. As DNA, the CDR3 is TGTGCCAGCAGCTCTTTAATAGCGGGAGCGTCCTACGAGCAGTACTTC.

This clonotype was seen repeatedly, ten times or more. This chain links TRBV3-1 with TRBJ1-2; D not resolved. The germline CDR1 and CDR2 sequences are LGHDT and YNNKEL (reference sequence). V lost 1 base and J lost 8, with 5 bases in between. This CDR3 is built from 11 residues. CDR3 residues: CASSQGDGYTF. CDR3 in DNA: TGTGCCAGCAGCCAAGGCGACGGCTACACCTTC.

This clonotype appeared many times. The V and J genes are TRBV5-1 and TRBJ2-2, with D perhaps TRBD2 (6 bases). V lost 1 base to trimming and J lost 7 bases, with 11 bases between them. The CDR3 extends over 14 amino acids. Germline V CDR1 and CDR2: SGHRS, YFSETQ. The CDR3 DNA follows: TGCGCCAGCAGCTTGTTGCGGGACGGCGGGGAGCTGTTTTTT. The encoded protein is CASSLLRDGGELFF.

In its sample, this clonotype was seen a few times. The chain couples TRBV20-1 to TRBJ2-3, with D unclear. The V and J ends lost 7 bases and 1 base respectively, with 9 bases between them. Per germline, CDR1 DFQATT and CDR2 SNEGSKA (reference sequence). This CDR3 has 12 residues. CDR3 coding DNA: TGCAGTGGAAATGTGGGCACAGATACGCAGTATTTT. It specifies CSGNVGTDTQYF.

The chain employs TRBV5-1 and TRBJ2-7; possibly TRBD1 for D (6 bases). Trimming pared 0 bases from V and 2 bases from J, leaving 9 bases between. Germline loops: CDR1 SGHRS, CDR2 YFSETQ. The CDR3 covers 14 residues. CDR3 amino acids: CASSLAPGAYEQYF. CDR3 sequence (DNA): TGCGCCAGCAGCTTGGCGCCAGGGGCCTACGAGCAGTACTTC.

The chain links TRBV5-6 to TRBJ1-4; weak D call: TRBD1 (6 bases). The CDR3 is made up of 14 amino acids. With 5 bases removed from V and 7 bases from J, the gap between germline ends came to 15 bases. The germline gives CDR1 SGHDT, CDR2 YYEEEE. In DNA, the CDR3 is TGTGCCAGCAGTTGGGGGCCAAGGAGTGAAAAACTGTTTTTT. This encodes CASSWGPRSEKLFF.

The chain joins TRBV11-1 to TRBJ2-7; D is possibly TRBD1 (6 bases). V was cut by 3 bases and J by 7 bases, with 10 bases left in between. Germline V lookup: CDR1 SGHAT, CDR2 FQDESV (reference sequence). The length of the CDR3 is 12 residues. CDR3 sequence: CASSLNRDEQYF. Written as DNA, the CDR3 is TGTGCCAGCAGCTTGAACAGGGATGAGCAGTACTTC.

This clonotype was seen more than once but under ten times. V gene TRBV7-2 combines with J gene TRBJ2-1; D perhaps matches TRBD2 (8 bases). The CDR3 sequence is 16 residues long. Per the germline V gene, CDR1 is SGHTA and CDR2 is FQGNSA. V was clipped by 6 bases and J by 7 bases, with 22 bases between them. The CDR3 region is CASRPGGGGRWNEQFF. For the CDR3, the DNA is TGTGCCAGCAGGCCCGGAGGGGGCGGGAGGTGGAATGAGCAGTTCTTC.

This clonotype was picked up many times. The V and J genes are TRBV29-1 and TRBJ1-2, with D perhaps matching TRBD1 (5 bases). The CDR3 runs 12 residues. The ends were cut back, 6 bases at V and 4 bases at J, with 12 bases in the middle. Germline V lookup: CDR1 SQVTM, CDR2 ANQGSEA. The CDR3 loop is CSVYGTPYGYTF. CDR3 sequence (DNA): TGCAGCGTCTACGGGACGCCCTATGGCTACACCTTC. Full variable domain (outside the CDR3, taken from reference TRBV29-1 and TRBJ1-2): SAVISQKPSRDICQRGTSLTIQCQVDSQVTMMFWYRQQPGQSLTLIATANQGSEATYESGFVIDKFPISRPNLTFSTLTVSNMSPEDSSIYLCSVYGTPYGYTFGSGTRLTVV.

The sample holds a few counts of this clonotype. The J gene is TRBJ1-4, the V gene TRBV4-1; TRBD1 aligns across 9 bases. The V and J ends lost 3 bases and 8 bases, in that order; junction bases with no gene match: 10. The CDR3 runs 16 residues. Germline CDR1 reads MGHRA; CDR2 reads YSYEKL. The CDR3 spells CASSHVSGQGTEKLFF. The CDR3 nucleotides are TGCGCCAGCAGCCATGTCTCAGGACAGGGGACAGAAAAACTGTTTTTT.

This clonotype was counted between two and nine times. The chain combines TRBV30 with TRBJ2-2; the D gene is possibly TRBD2 (6 bases). Trimming left V 8 bases short and J 7 bases short, with 17 bases between. CDR1 GTSNPN and CDR2 SVGIG come from the germline V gene (reference sequence). This CDR3 is built from 13 residues. For the CDR3, the DNA is TGTGCCCGGGGGATCCTGGTGGGCGGGGAGCTGTTTTTT. Translation gives CARGILVGGELFF.

This clonotype turned up a few times. V usage is TRBV4-1 and J usage is TRBJ2-7, with 10 nucleotides matching TRBD2. The V segment lost 5 bases and the J segment 7 bases; nucleotides outside the gene matches: 14. The CDR3 is 16 residues long. Per germline, CDR1 MGHRA and CDR2 YSYEKL. The CDR3: CASSTQSGREPWEQYF. CDR3 bases: TGCGCCAGCAGCACCCAAAGCGGGAGGGAGCCGTGGGAGCAGTACTTC.

The V call is TRBV27, the J call TRBJ1-2; D may be TRBD1 (5 bases). CDR3 length: 13 amino acids. Trimming took 3 bases from V and 4 from J, leaving 9 bases between them. The germline CDR1 and CDR2 sequences are MNHEY and SMNVEV (reference sequence). CDR3 amino acids: CASSFGAFYGYTF. The CDR3 DNA reads as TGTGCCAGCAGTTTTGGGGCCTTCTATGGCTACACCTTC.

This clonotype was detected only a few times. The chain is built from TRBV5-1 and TRBJ1-1, with D possibly matching TRBD1 (6 bases). The CDR3 has 17 residues. Germline V gene data show CDR1 as SGHRS and CDR2 as YFSETQ. V shed 2 bases and J shed 0 bases, with 17 bases lying between them. The CDR3 is CASSFTLQRGMNTEAFF. CDR3 nucleotides: TGCGCCAGCAGCTTTACCCTACAGAGGGGGATGAACACTGAAGCTTTCTTT.